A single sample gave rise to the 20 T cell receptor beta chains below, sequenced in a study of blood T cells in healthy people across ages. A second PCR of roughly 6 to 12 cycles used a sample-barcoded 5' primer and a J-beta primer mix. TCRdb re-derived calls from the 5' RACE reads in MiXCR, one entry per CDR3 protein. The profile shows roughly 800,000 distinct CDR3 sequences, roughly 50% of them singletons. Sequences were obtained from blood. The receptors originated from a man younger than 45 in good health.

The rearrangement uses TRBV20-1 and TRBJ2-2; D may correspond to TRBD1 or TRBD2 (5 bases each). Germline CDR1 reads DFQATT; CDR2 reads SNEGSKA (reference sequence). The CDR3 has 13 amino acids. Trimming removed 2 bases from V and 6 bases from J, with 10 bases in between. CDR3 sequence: CSARIWGSGELFF. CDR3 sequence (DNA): TGCAGTGCTAGAATCTGGGGGTCCGGGGAGCTGTTTTTT.

DNA for the CDR3: TGTGCCAGTAGTACCAGCGGGACTAGCTCCAATGAGCAGTTCTTC. Protein sequence: CASSTSGTSSNEQFF. This rearrangement joins TRBV19 to TRBJ2-1, with 9 bases that match TRBD2. Losses at the gene ends were 4 bases for V and 6 bases for J; bases not matched to a gene: 7. Germline assignment: CDR1 LNHDA and CDR2 SQIVND (reference sequence). The CDR3 loop spans 15 amino acids.

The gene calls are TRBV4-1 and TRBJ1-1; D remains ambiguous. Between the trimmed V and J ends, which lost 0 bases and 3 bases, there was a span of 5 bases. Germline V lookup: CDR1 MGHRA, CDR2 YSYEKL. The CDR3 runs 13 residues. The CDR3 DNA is TGCGCCAGCAGCCAAGATCATTACACTGAAGCTTTCTTT. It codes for CASSQDHYTEAFF.

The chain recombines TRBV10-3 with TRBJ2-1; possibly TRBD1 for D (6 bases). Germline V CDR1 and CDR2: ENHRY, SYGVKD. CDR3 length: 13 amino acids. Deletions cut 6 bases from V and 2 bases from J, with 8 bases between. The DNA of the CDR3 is TGTGCCATCAGCAGGGACACCTACAATGAGCAGTTCTTC. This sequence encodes CAISRDTYNEQFF.

The CDR3 DNA sequence: TGTGCCAGCAGTTTAACTAGCGGGATAGGAGAGACCCAGTACTTC. Amino acids: CASSLTSGIGETQYF. The chain joins TRBV27 to TRBJ2-7; 10 bases are a match to TRBD2. Gene TRBJ2-5 matches the end of the DNA better, so the J call may be wrong. The CDR3 loop spans 15 amino acids. Germline assignment: CDR1 MNHEY and CDR2 SMNVEV (reference sequence).

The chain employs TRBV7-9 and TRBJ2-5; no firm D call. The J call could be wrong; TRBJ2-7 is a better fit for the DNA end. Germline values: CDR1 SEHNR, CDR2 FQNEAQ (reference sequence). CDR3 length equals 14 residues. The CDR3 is CASRAGSPFYEQYF. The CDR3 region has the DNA TGTGCCAGCCGAGCCGGGTCCCCGTTCTACGAGCAGTACTTC.

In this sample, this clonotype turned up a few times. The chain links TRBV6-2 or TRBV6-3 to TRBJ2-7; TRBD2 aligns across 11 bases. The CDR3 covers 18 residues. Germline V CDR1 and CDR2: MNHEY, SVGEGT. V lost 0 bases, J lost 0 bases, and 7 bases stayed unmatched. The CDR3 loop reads CASSYSIGLAGSSYEQYF. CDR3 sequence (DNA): TGTGCCAGCAGTTACTCGATTGGACTAGCGGGTAGCTCCTACGAGCAGTACTTC.

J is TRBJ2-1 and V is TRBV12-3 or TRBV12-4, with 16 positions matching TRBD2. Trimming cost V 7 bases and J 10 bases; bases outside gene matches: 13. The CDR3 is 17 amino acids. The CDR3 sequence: CASTKYGTSGGASEQFF. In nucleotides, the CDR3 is TGTGCCAGCACTAAATACGGGACTAGCGGGGGGGCCTCCGAGCAGTTCTTC.

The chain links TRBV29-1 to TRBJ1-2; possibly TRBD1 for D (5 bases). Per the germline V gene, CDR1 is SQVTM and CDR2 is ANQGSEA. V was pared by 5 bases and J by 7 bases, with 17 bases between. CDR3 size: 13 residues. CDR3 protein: CSVTRTGVGGYTF. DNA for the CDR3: TGCAGCGTTACTAGAACAGGAGTCGGTGGCTACACCTTC.

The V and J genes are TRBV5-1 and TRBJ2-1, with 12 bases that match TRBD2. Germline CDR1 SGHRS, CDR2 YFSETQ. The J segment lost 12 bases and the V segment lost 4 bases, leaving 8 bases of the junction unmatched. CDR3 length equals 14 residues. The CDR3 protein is CASSVTSGSSAQFF. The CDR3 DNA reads TGCGCCAGCAGCGTGACTAGCGGGAGTTCCGCGCAGTTCTTC.

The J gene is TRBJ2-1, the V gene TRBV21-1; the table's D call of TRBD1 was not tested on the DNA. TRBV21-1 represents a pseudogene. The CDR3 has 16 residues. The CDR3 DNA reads TGTGCCAGTAAGGGGGGAAATATACCTTTGTACAATGAGCAGTTCTTC. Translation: CASKGGNIPLYNEQFF.

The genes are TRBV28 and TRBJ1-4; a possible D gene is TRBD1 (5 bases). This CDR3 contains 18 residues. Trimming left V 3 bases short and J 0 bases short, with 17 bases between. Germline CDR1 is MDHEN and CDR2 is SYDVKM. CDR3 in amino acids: CASSFGRQIRSTNEKLFF. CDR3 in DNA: TGTGCCAGCAGTTTCGGCAGACAGATTAGGTCAACTAATGAAAAACTGTTTTTT.

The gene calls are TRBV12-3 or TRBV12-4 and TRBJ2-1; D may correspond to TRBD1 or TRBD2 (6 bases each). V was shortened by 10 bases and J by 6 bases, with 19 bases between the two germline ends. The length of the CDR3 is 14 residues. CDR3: CATRRREGGNEQFF. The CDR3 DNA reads TGTGCCACCAGGCGGAGGGAAGGGGGCAATGAGCAGTTCTTC.

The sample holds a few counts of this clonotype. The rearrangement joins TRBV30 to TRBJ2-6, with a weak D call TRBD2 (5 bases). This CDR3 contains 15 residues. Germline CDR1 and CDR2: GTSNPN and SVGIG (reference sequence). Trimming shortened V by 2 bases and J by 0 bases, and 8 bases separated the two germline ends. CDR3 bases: TGTGCCTGGAGTACGGGAACCTCTGGGGCCAACGTCCTGACTTTC. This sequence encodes CAWSTGTSGANVLTF.

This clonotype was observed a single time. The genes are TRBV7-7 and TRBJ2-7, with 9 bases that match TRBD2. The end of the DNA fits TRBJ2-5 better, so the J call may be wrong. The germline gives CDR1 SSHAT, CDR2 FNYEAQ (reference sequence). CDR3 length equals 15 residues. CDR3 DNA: TGTGCCAGCAGCCCAAGACTAGCGGCGATTGAGACCCAGTACTTC. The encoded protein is CASSPRLAAIETQYF.

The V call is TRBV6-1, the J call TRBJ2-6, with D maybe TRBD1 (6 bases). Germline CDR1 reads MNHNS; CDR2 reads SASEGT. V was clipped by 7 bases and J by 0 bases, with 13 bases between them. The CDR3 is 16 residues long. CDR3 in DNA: TGTGCCAGCACAGGGACACTGTACTCTGGGGCCAACGTCCTGACTTTC. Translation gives CASTGTLYSGANVLTF.

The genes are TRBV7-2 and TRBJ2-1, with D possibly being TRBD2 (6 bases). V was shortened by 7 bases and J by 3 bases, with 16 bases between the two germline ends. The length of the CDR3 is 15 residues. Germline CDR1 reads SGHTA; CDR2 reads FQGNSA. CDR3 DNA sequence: TGTGCCAGCATCCTAGTCGGAGGGTTCTACAATGAGCAGTTCTTC. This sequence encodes CASILVGGFYNEQFF.

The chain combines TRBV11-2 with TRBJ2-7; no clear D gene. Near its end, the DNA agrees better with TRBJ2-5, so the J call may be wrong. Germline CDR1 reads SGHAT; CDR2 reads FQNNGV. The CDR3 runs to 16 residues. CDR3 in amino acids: CASSIAVGPRWETQYF. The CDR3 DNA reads TGTGCCAGCAGCATTGCTGTCGGCCCCCGATGGGAGACCCAGTACTTC.

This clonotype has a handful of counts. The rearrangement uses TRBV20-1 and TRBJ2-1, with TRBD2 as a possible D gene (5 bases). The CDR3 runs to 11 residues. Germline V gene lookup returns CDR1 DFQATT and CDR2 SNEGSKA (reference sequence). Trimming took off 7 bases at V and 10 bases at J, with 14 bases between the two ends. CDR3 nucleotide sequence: TGCAGTGTGCCTAGCCAAGGCGAGCAGTTCTTC. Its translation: CSVPSQGEQFF.

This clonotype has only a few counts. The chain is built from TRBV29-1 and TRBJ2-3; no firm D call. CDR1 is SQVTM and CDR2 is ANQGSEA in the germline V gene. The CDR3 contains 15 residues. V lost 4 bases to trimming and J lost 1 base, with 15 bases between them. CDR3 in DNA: TGCAGCGTTGCCAAAATGGGATTGGGCACAGATACGCAGTATTTT. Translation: CSVAKMGLGTDTQYF.